Included here is one TCR beta chain sequence, with context. Its antigen is not identified. Germline V lookup: CDR1 MGHDK, CDR2 SYGVNS. This CDR3 spans 15 amino acids. Between the trimmed V and J ends, which lost 3 bases and 5 bases, there was a span of 16 bases. The repertoire was sequenced with immunoSEQ multiplex PCR; TCRdb's copy has only in-frame clones and lacks some. The data hold roughly 2.2 million clones, with roughly 93% observed a single time. These data are taken from a study of shared clonotypes between healthy human individuals. Whole-study results and caveats: It was observed that 4% to 6% of naive CD4 clonotypes were shared across a handful of donors.

The sequencing input was naive CD4+ T cells from PBMCs. Noted subset: CD45RA+ positively selected. This TCR was recovered from a man between 18 and 35 years old in good health. Some clones in this sample may be carry-over from other donors' samples. The chain couples TRBV25-1 to TRBJ2-5; D might be TRBD1 or TRBD2, each matching 6 bases. In DNA form, the CDR3 reads TGTGCCAGCAGTGATATACCAGGGGAGGATGAGACCCAGTACTTC. It is translated as CASSDIPGEDETQYF.